Listed here are 16 T cell receptor beta chains from one sample, sequenced in a study of blood T cell repertoires in COVID-19. Sequenced by immunoSEQ multiplex PCR; TCRdb stores in-frame clones only, minus some. The sample lists approximately 170,000 clones, around 82% seen once, with under 7.5% in the top ten. Sequencing used peripheral blood. These receptors were taken from a man older than 75 with COVID-19, enrolled during active disease.

This clone showed up just once. The chain joins TRBV27 to TRBJ2-1, with 11 bases that match TRBD2. Looked up from germline, CDR1 is MNHEY and CDR2 is SMNVEV (reference sequence). Germline trimming cut 0 bases from V and 8 bases from J; bases unmatched to any gene: 6. The length of the CDR3 is 16 residues. CDR3 loop: CASSLSLAGGIYEQFF. CDR3 coding DNA: TGTGCCAGCAGTTTATCGCTAGCGGGGGGCATCTATGAGCAGTTCTTC.

This clone occurred once. The rearrangement uses TRBV18 and TRBJ1-5; 7 bases line up with TRBD1. The germline gives CDR1 KGHSH, CDR2 LQKENI. Trimming at V came to 3 bases and at J to 4 bases, leaving 9 bases not matched to a gene. The length of the CDR3 is 16 residues. This chain's CDR3 is CASSPSTDRLNQPQHF. The CDR3 DNA reads TGTGCCAGCTCACCCAGTACGGACAGGCTAAATCAGCCCCAGCATTTT.

The chain joins TRBV29-1 to TRBJ1-1, with D perhaps TRBD1 (5 bases). Trimming took 7 bases from V and 1 from J, leaving 16 bases between them. CDR1 SQVTM and CDR2 ANQGSEA come from the germline V gene. CDR3 size: 14 residues. As DNA, the CDR3 is TGCAGCGCGGGGGACCTGGAGGCGAACACTGAAGCTTTCTTT. This encodes CSAGDLEANTEAFF.

This clone was found once. The chain has TRBV19 and TRBJ1-1; no clear D gene. V gave up 6 bases and J gave up 1 base, with 12 bases separating them. The CDR3 has 14 residues. Germline V CDR1 and CDR2: LNHDA, SQIVND (reference sequence). The CDR3 nucleotides read TGTGCCAGTAGCCCGACACACTCGAACACTGAAGCTTTCTTT. Translating it yields CASSPTHSNTEAFF.

The V and J genes are TRBV20-1 and TRBJ2-5; possibly TRBD2 for D (5 bases). The CDR3 consists of 11 residues. V was cut by 7 bases and J by 1 base, with 7 bases left in between. CDR1 and CDR2 from the germline V gene are DFQATT and SNEGSKA (reference sequence). The CDR3 nucleotides are TGCAGTGGGCGGGCCCAAGAGACCCAGTACTTC. Its protein is CSGRAQETQYF.

This clone was detected once. V gene TRBV5-1 combines with J gene TRBJ1-4, with D possibly TRBD1 on 6 matching bases. The CDR3 has 16 residues. Trimming pared 4 bases from V and 3 bases from J, leaving 16 bases between. CDR1 is SGHRS and CDR2 is YFSETQ in the germline V gene. This CDR3 reads CASSGTGTRANEKLFF. In DNA, the CDR3 is TGCGCCAGCAGCGGGACCGGGACACGAGCTAATGAAAAACTGTTTTTT.

The chain has TRBV7-8 and TRBJ2-5; D might be TRBD2 (5 bases). The CDR3 is 14 residues long. Germline CDR1 reads SGHVS; CDR2 reads FQNEAQ. V lost 3 bases, J lost 5 bases, and 13 bases lay in between. The CDR3 sequence is CASSFRDLRETQYF. DNA for the CDR3: TGTGCCAGCAGCTTCCGGGATCTTCGGGAGACCCAGTACTTC.

The chain employs TRBV6-6 and TRBJ1-2, with TRBD1 identical over 12 bases. This CDR3 has 18 amino acids. Trimming removed 5 bases from V and 6 bases from J; junction bases left unmatched: 16. Germline-derived CDR1 and CDR2 are MNHNY and SVGAGI (reference sequence). For the CDR3, the DNA is TGTGCCAGCAGTCAACATCCGGGACAGGGGGCGCAAGTCCATGGCTACACCTTC. Protein product: CASSQHPGQGAQVHGYTF.

A few counts support this clone. This chain uses TRBV9 with TRBJ2-1; TRBD1 matches 10 bases. V lost 4 bases, J lost 9 bases, and 16 bases stayed unmatched. Germline loops: CDR1 SGDLS, CDR2 YYNGEE. This CDR3 contains 17 residues. The CDR3 here is CASSRSLWDRGQAEQFF. The CDR3 DNA reads as TGTGCCAGCAGCAGGAGTCTCTGGGACAGGGGACAAGCTGAGCAGTTCTTC.

V gene TRBV11-2 combines with J gene TRBJ1-1; a possible D gene is TRBD1 (5 bases). The CDR3 contains 13 residues. The V end was cut by 1 base, the J end by 8 bases, with 11 bases between. Per the germline V gene, CDR1 is SGHAT and CDR2 is FQNNGV. The CDR3 loop is CASSLGSGREAFF. The CDR3 DNA follows: TGTGCCAGCAGCTTAGGGTCAGGGCGGGAAGCTTTCTTT.

The V and J genes are TRBV29-1 and TRBJ2-7, with TRBD1 matching over 10 bases. The germline V gene encodes CDR1 SQVTM and CDR2 ANQGSEA. The CDR3 consists of 13 residues. After removal of 7 bases from V and 2 bases from J, the junction contained 5 bases not matched to a gene. CDR3 region: CSAGTGAPYEQYF. In nucleotides, the CDR3 is TGCAGCGCTGGGACAGGGGCTCCCTACGAGCAGTACTTC.

The V gene is TRBV6-5, the J gene TRBJ1-2; weak D call: TRBD1 (6 bases). This CDR3 spans 14 amino acids. Per the germline V gene, CDR1 is MNHEY and CDR2 is SVGAGI. V gave up 4 bases and J gave up 3 bases, with 12 bases separating them. The CDR3 region has the DNA TGTGCCAGCAGTTCCGGACAGCTACACTATGGCTACACCTTC. Translated, it gives CASSSGQLHYGYTF.

This chain links TRBV12-5 with TRBJ2-7; D is perhaps TRBD1 (6 bases). This CDR3 region has 13 residues. CDR1 is LGHNT, CDR2 FRNRAP, per germline. V was pared by 5 bases and J by 3 bases, with 11 bases between. The CDR3 DNA sequence: TGTGCTAGTGGTCCACAGGGCCGCTACGAGCAGTACTTC. Protein product: CASGPQGRYEQYF. Combining the CDR3 with reference TRBV12-5 and TRBJ2-7 gives the whole variable domain DARVTQTPRHKVTEMGQEVTMRCQPILGHNTVFWYRQTMMQGLELLAYFRNRAPLDDSGMPKDRFSAEMPDATLATLKIQPSEPRDSAVYFCASGPQGRYEQYFGPGTRLTVT.

The CDR3 loop reads CASSLGSGGHDGYTF. In DNA, the CDR3 is TGCGCCAGCAGCTTGGGATCCGGGGGGCATGATGGCTACACCTTC. This chain joins TRBV5-1 and TRBJ1-2, with D perhaps matching TRBD1 (6 bases). The V end was cut by 0 bases, the J end by 6 bases, with 15 bases between. The CDR3 runs 15 residues. Germline assignment: CDR1 SGHRS and CDR2 YFSETQ.

V and J are TRBV28 and TRBJ1-5, with 8 nucleotides matching TRBD1. The CDR3 extends over 15 amino acids. V lost 7 bases, J lost 2 bases, and 7 bases stayed unmatched. Germline CDR1 MDHEN, CDR2 SYDVKM. The CDR3 DNA follows: TGTGCCAGCACCCCACTGGACAGGGGCAATCAGCCCCAGCATTTT. This gives the protein CASTPLDRGNQPQHF.

For the CDR3, the DNA is TGTGCCAGCAGTTCCGGGACAGGGGACCAAGAGACCCAGTACTTC. Encoded protein: CASSSGTGDQETQYF. The genes are TRBV27 and TRBJ2-5; 10 bases line up with TRBD1. The V gene end was trimmed by 4 bases and the J gene end by 0 bases; junction bases not matched to a gene: 2. Germline loops: CDR1 MNHEY, CDR2 SMNVEV (reference sequence). CDR3 length equals 15 residues.